This note documents a single TCR beta chain sequence. This record comes from a study of blood T cell repertoires in COVID-19. This CDR3 is built from 14 residues. Germline trimming cut 0 bases from V and 5 bases from J; bases unmatched to any gene: 1. CDR1 SNHLY and CDR2 FYNNEI come from the germline V gene. TCRdb's copy holds only in-frame clones and misses some; the assay was immunoSEQ multiplex PCR. This table has some 170,000 clones, more than 75% appearing once. Material for sequencing was peripheral blood. V gene TRBV2 combines with J gene TRBJ1-5; 7 nucleotides align to TRBD1. This TCR was recovered from a woman between 70 and 85 years old with COVID-19, enrolled during active disease. The CDR3 DNA sequence: TGTGCCAGCAGTGAAGCGGACAGGTATCAGCCCCAGCATTTT. Protein: CASSEADRYQPQHF.